This T cell receptor beta chain stems from a study of OX40 agonist ivuxolimab in advanced cancers. V lost 5 bases to trimming and J lost 7 bases; unmatched junction nucleotides: 9. From germline, CDR1 is SGHAT and CDR2 FQDESV (reference sequence). The CDR3 extends over 15 amino acids. Assay: immunoSEQ multiplex PCR; the TCRdb copy retains only in-frame clones and omits some. The sample contains under 25,000 clones, 75% to 80% of which appear only once. This chain links TRBV11-1 with TRBJ2-2; 8 bases agree with TRBD1. Sample: CD4+ or CD8+ T cells sorted from blood, taken in a trial of the OX40 agonist ivuxolimab. This receptor was identified in an adult with an advanced solid tumor such as melanoma, head and neck, liver or kidney cancer. CDR3 DNA sequence: TGTGCCAGCAGCCAAGAGGACAGGGCGGTCGGGGAGCTGTTTTTT. Protein product: CASSQEDRAVGELFF.